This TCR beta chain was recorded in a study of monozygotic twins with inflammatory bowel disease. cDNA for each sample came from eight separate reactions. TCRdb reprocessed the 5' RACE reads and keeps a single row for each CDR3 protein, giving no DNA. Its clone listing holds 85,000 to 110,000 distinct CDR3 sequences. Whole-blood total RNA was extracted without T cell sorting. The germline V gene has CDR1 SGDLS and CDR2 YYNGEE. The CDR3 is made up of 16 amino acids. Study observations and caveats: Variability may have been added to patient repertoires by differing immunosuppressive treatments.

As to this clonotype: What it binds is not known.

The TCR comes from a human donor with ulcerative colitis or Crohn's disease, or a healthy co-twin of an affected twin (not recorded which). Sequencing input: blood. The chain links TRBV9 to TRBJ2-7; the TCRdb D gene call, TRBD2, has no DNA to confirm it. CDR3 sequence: CASSVGLAEPSYEQYF.